The source of this TCR beta chain is a study of blood T cell repertoires in COVID-19. Study-wide context: COVID-19 samples from acute and convalescent phases originated in the United States, Italy and Spain. T cells, B-cell-depleted T cells, or PBMCs supplied cDNA or gDNA.

Trimming left V 3 bases short and J 5 bases short, with 10 bases between. Germline assignment: CDR1 LGHDT and CDR2 YNNKEL (reference sequence). The CDR3 has 13 residues. Sequencing was performed with immunoSEQ multiplex PCR; in TCRdb, only in-frame clones are kept and a portion is missing. The sample holds 150,000 or so clones, around nine tenths seen once. Seattle patients were enrolled during active infection and followed longitudinally. Sequencing was performed on peripheral blood. The sequence was collected from a woman aged 70-85 years with COVID-19, enrolled during active disease. V usage is TRBV3-1 (or the pseudogene TRBV3-2) and J usage is TRBJ1-1; a weak D match, TRBD1 (6 bases). The CDR3 nucleotides read TGTGCCAGCAGCCAGAACAGGGAAACTGAAGCTTTCTTT. Amino acid sequence: CASSQNRETEAFF.